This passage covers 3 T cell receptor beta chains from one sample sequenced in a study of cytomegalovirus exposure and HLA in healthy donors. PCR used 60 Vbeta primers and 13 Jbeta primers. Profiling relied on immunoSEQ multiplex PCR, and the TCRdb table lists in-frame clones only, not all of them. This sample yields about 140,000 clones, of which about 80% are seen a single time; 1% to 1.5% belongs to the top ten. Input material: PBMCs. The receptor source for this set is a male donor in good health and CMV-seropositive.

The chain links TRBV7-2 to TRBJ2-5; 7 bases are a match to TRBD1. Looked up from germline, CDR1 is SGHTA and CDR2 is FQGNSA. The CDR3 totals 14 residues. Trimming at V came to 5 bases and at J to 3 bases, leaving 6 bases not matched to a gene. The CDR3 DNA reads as TGTGCCAGCAGCCCCACAGGGGACAAAGAGACCCAGTACTTC. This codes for CASSPTGDKETQYF.

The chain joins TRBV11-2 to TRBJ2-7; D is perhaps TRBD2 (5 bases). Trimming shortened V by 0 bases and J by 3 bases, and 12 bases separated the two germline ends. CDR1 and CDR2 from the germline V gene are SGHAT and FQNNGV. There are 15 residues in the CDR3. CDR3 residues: CASSLDRRFVYEQYF. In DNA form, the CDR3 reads TGTGCCAGCAGCTTAGATAGGAGGTTCGTCTACGAGCAGTACTTC. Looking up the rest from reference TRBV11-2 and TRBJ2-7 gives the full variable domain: EAGVAQSPRYKIIEKRQSVAFWCNPISGHATLYWYQQILGQGPKLLIQFQNNGVVDDSQLPKDRFSAERLKGVDSTLKIQPAKLEDSAVYLCASSLDRRFVYEQYFGPGTRLTVT.

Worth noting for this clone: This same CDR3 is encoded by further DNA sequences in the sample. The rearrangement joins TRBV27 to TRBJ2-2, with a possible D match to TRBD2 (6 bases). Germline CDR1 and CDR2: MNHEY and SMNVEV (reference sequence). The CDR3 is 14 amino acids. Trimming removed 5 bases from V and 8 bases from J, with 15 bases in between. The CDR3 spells CASSPGLGRGELFF. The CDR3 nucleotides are TGTGCCAGCAGTCCGGGACTCGGCAGGGGGGAGCTGTTTTTT.